Ten or more counts support the clone carrying this TCR beta chain. These data originate in a study of identical twins. TCRdb recomputed calls from the 5' RACE reads with MiXCR, one row per CDR3 protein. In the table there are roughly 1,500,000 distinct CDR3 sequences, more than 30% of which are singletons. The CDR3 is 14 residues long. V was pared by 7 bases and J by 0 bases, with 14 bases between. Germline assignment: CDR1 SQVTM and CDR2 ANQGSEA. This sequence was found in a newborn girl in good health. Sequencing was done on a sample of cord blood. This chain connects TRBV29-1 to TRBJ2-3, with TRBD2 as a possible D gene (6 bases). The CDR3 sequence is CSADTGESTDTQYF. The CDR3 DNA reads as TGCAGCGCTGACACGGGGGAGAGCACAGATACGCAGTATTTT.